The 26 T cell receptor beta chains below were found in one sample sequenced in a study of blood T cells in healthy people across ages. Alongside a J-beta primer mix, a sample-barcoded 5' primer served in a second PCR lasting about 7 to 11 cycles. TCRdb fed the 5' RACE reads into MiXCR, producing one record per CDR3 protein. The table includes some 1.1 million distinct CDR3 sequences, roughly two fifths detected once. Material for sequencing was blood. Receptor source: a man aged 18 to 35 in good health.

This clonotype has just a few counts. The junction and the germline gene differ at one end; a read error may be behind it. This chain uses TRBV6-5 with TRBJ2-3, with TRBD2 as a possible D gene (6 bases). Germline CDR1 is MNHEY and CDR2 is SVGAGI. The CDR3 spans 13 residues. CDR3 residues: CASRGLFTDTRYF. CDR3 DNA sequence: TGTGCCAGCAGGGGACTGTTCACAGATACGCGGTATTTT.

V usage is TRBV11-2 and J usage is TRBJ2-3; D is uncertain. In germline, CDR1 is SGHAT, CDR2 FQNNGV. Trimming took off 1 base at V and 0 bases at J, with 11 bases between the two ends. The CDR3 covers 16 residues. The CDR3 DNA follows: TGTGCCAGCAGCTTAGTGTTCGGCCCCAGCACAGATACGCAGTATTTT. Protein sequence: CASSLVFGPSTDTQYF.

This clonotype has just a few counts. CDR3 region: CAISVDSPSSYNEQFF. CDR3 DNA sequence: TGTGCCATCAGTGTTGACAGTCCTAGCTCCTACAATGAGCAGTTCTTC. The chain combines TRBV10-3 with TRBJ2-1; possibly TRBD1 for D (5 bases). Per germline, CDR1 ENHRY and CDR2 SYGVKD. The CDR3 has 16 residues. V was cut by 4 bases and J by 0 bases, with 13 bases left in between.

This clonotype was seen a handful of times. This chain connects TRBV6-1 to TRBJ1-5, with D hard to call. Trimming pared 6 bases from V and 3 bases from J, leaving 9 bases between. The CDR3 totals 13 residues. Germline V gene lookup returns CDR1 MNHNS and CDR2 SASEGT. CDR3 sequence reads: CASRDFVNQPQHF. CDR3 sequence (DNA): TGTGCCAGCAGGGACTTCGTCAATCAGCCCCAGCATTTT.

This clonotype was found once. V is TRBV18 and J is TRBJ2-4, with a possible D match to TRBD1 (6 bases). The J call may be incorrect, as the DNA end agrees better with TRBJ2-7. This CDR3 spans 16 amino acids. Germline CDR1 KGHSH, CDR2 LQKENI. The CDR3 spells CASSSRPTRDIYEQYF. The CDR3 DNA reads TGTGCCAGCTCATCCCGACCCACACGGGACATATACGAGCAGTACTTC.

With regard to this clonotype: Its ends do not fully match the called genes, so a read error is possible. The genes are TRBV12-3 or TRBV12-4 and TRBJ2-3; maybe TRBD1 (5 bases). CDR3 length: 15 residues. The CDR3 DNA reads as TGTGCCAGCAGTTTTGATAGGGGAATAACAGATGCGCAGTATTTT. It encodes CASSFDRGITDAQYF.

The rearrangement joins TRBV6-5 to TRBJ1-4, with D tentatively TRBD1 (5 bases). The CDR3 sequence is 18 residues long. Trimming stripped 3 bases from V and 3 bases from J, with 20 bases between. Germline-derived CDR1 and CDR2 are MNHEY and SVGAGI. CDR3 in amino acids: CASSYNAPFRQSNEKLFF. The CDR3 bases are TGTGCCAGCAGTTATAATGCGCCTTTCAGACAGTCTAATGAAAAACTGTTTTTT.

This clonotype was observed a single time. The chain is built from TRBV7-2 and TRBJ1-6; D remains unclear. From germline, CDR1 is SGHTA and CDR2 FQGNSA. There are 15 residues in the CDR3. V was shortened by 1 base and J by 7 bases, with 11 bases between the two germline ends. In nucleotides, the CDR3 is TGTGCCAGCAGCTTAGTCGGCGACTCAAATTCACCCCTCCACTTT. Amino acid sequence: CASSLVGDSNSPLHF. The variable domain in full, completed from reference TRBV7-2 and TRBJ1-6, reads GAGVSQSPSNKVTEKGKDVELRCDPISGHTALYWYRQSLGQGLEFLIYFQGNSAPDKSGLPSDRFSAERTGGSVSTLTIQRTQQEDSAVYLCASSLVGDSNSPLHFGNGTRLTVT.

This clonotype appeared a few times. The CDR3 DNA sequence: TGTGCCAGCAGTTTGGGGGTCGAAACTAACTATGGCTACACCTTC. Its protein product is CASSLGVETNYGYTF. The gene calls are TRBV28 and TRBJ1-2, with a possible D match to TRBD1 (5 bases). CDR3 size: 15 residues. Germline loops: CDR1 MDHEN, CDR2 SYDVKM. Trimming removed 3 bases from V and 0 bases from J, with 11 bases in between.

The CDR3 DNA is TGTGCCAGCAGTGAATATACAGGCAGCAATCAGCCCCAGCATTTT. This translates into CASSEYTGSNQPQHF. This sequence joins TRBV6-1 and TRBJ1-5; tentative D call: TRBD1 (5 bases). V lost 2 bases and J lost 1, with 9 bases in between. The CDR3 has 15 amino acids. Germline loops: CDR1 MNHNS, CDR2 SASEGT.

This clonotype was seen more than once but under ten times. The rearrangement uses TRBV12-3 or TRBV12-4 and TRBJ2-1, with 9 bases fitting TRBD1. V dropped 3 bases and J dropped 7; count of bases not matched to a gene: 10. The CDR3 is made up of 16 amino acids. Written as DNA, the CDR3 is TGTGCCAGCAGTTTTGCGGCGGGACAGGGAAGTAATGAGCAGTTCTTC. Protein product: CASSFAAGQGSNEQFF.

This clonotype was found a few times. The genes are TRBV10-3 and TRBJ2-5; TRBD2 might be the D (5 bases). V shed 4 bases and J shed 11 bases, with 11 bases lying between them. The CDR3 runs to 11 residues. From germline, CDR1 is ENHRY and CDR2 SYGVKD. The CDR3 reads CAISGTLEQYF. In nucleotides, the CDR3 is TGTGCCATCAGTGGGACTTTGGAGCAGTACTTC.

This chain uses TRBV7-3 with TRBJ2-4; tentatively, D is TRBD1 (5 bases). Matching the DNA end better, TRBJ2-7 makes the J call doubtful. The CDR3 runs to 14 residues. The germline CDR1 and CDR2 sequences are SGHTA and FQGTGA. DNA for the CDR3: TGTGCCAGCAGCTTAGACCAGGGATCCTACGAGCAGTACTTC. Protein sequence: CASSLDQGSYEQYF.

To note about this clonotype: The germline gene is not matched at one end of the junction; a read error may be the cause. This chain connects TRBV3-1 to TRBJ1-4; D is undetermined. This CDR3 region has 15 residues. Per the germline V gene, CDR1 is LGHDT and CDR2 is YNNKEL (reference sequence). Written as DNA, the CDR3 is TGTGCCAGCAGCCAAGGGCTTCTATCGCATGAAAAGCTGTTTTTT. Its protein is CASSQGLLSHEKLFF.

This clonotype was seen at least ten times. V usage is TRBV12-3 or TRBV12-4 and J usage is TRBJ2-1, with D tentatively TRBD2 (6 bases). This CDR3 is built from 13 residues. V dropped 6 bases and J dropped 5 bases, with 11 bases sitting between them. Written as DNA, the CDR3 is TGTGCCAGCAGCATTGGACTAAACAATGAGCAGTTCTTC. It is translated as CASSIGLNNEQFF.

The genes are TRBV12-3 or TRBV12-4 and TRBJ2-5; D may correspond to TRBD1 or TRBD2 (5 bases each). This CDR3 contains 14 residues. The V end lost 8 bases, the J end lost 1 base, and 14 bases lay between the germline ends. CDR3 nucleotides: TGTGCCAGCGCGTCACAGGAGGCCCAAGAGACCCAGTACTTC. It encodes CASASQEAQETQYF.

This rearrangement joins TRBV12-3 or TRBV12-4 to TRBJ1-5; D remains ambiguous. This CDR3 has 15 amino acids. Trimming removed 6 bases at V and 2 bases at J, with 14 bases between. The CDR3 DNA reads TGTGCCAGCAGAGAGAGTGGGTTTGGCAATCAGCCCCAGCATTTT. Protein: CASRESGFGNQPQHF.

CDR3 sequence (DNA): TGTGCCAGCAGTTTGCATGACGAGGCGCGCACTGAAGCTTTCTTT. This codes for CASSLHDEARTEAFF. The chain couples TRBV28 to TRBJ1-1; no clear D gene. Trimming pared 3 bases from V and 4 bases from J, leaving 15 bases between. CDR1 MDHEN and CDR2 SYDVKM come from the germline V gene. The CDR3 extends over 15 amino acids.

The chain carries TRBV7-8 and TRBJ1-1; D remains ambiguous. Trimming took off 7 bases at V and 5 bases at J, with 17 bases between the two ends. The CDR3 is made up of 14 amino acids. Per the germline V gene, CDR1 is SGHVS and CDR2 is FQNEAQ. CDR3 loop: CASTRAGKVTEAFF. The CDR3 bases are TGTGCCAGCACCCGAGCCGGGAAGGTGACTGAAGCTTTCTTT.

This clonotype was observed once. The rearrangement uses TRBV20-1 and TRBJ2-7; 14 bases are a match to TRBD2. The CDR3 consists of 19 residues. Germline lookup yields CDR1 DFQATT and CDR2 SNEGSKA (reference sequence). Trimming at V came to 4 bases and at J to 6 bases, leaving 20 bases not matched to a gene. CDR3 sequence (DNA): TGCAGTGCTAAACAGCCTTCCCTGGGACTAGCGGGAGAAGGAGTCGAGCAGTACTTC. Amino acid sequence: CSAKQPSLGLAGEGVEQYF.

This chain uses TRBV20-1 with TRBJ2-3; 12 nucleotides agree with TRBD2. This CDR3 is 15 amino acids long. J was trimmed by 2 bases and V by 6 bases; bases with no gene match: 6. In germline, CDR1 is DFQATT, CDR2 SNEGSKA (reference sequence). The CDR3 is CSATRTSGNTDTQYF. Here the CDR3 DNA reads TGCAGTGCGACCCGGACTAGCGGGAACACAGATACGCAGTATTTT.

The chain has TRBV5-1 and TRBJ1-3, with 10 bases that match TRBD1. Germline CDR1 SGHRS, CDR2 YFSETQ. V dropped 5 bases and J dropped 2; count of bases not matched to a gene: 4. CDR3 length: 15 amino acids. The CDR3 protein is CASRPGQGTGNTIYF. CDR3 bases: TGCGCCAGCAGACCGGGACAGGGGACTGGAAACACCATATATTTT.

This chain links TRBV6-5 with TRBJ1-1; 9 positions agree with TRBD1. There are 14 residues in the CDR3. The ends lost 7 bases at V and 6 bases at J; junction bases unmatched: 9. Germline V gene lookup returns CDR1 MNHEY and CDR2 SVGAGI. The CDR3, as DNA: TGTGCCAGCACCCCGGGACAGGGTAGATCTGAAGCTTTCTTT. It yields the protein CASTPGQGRSEAFF.

This clonotype has a handful of counts. The chain combines TRBV27 with TRBJ1-2, with a possible D match to TRBD1 (5 bases). In germline, CDR1 is MNHEY, CDR2 SMNVEV (reference sequence). This CDR3 is 13 amino acids long. Trimming shortened V by 1 base and J by 7 bases, and 10 bases separated the two germline ends. The CDR3 here is CASSLYQGSGYTF. The CDR3 DNA reads TGTGCCAGCAGTTTATATCAGGGATCTGGCTACACCTTC.

This clonotype came up once. With a much larger clone just one base away, this may be a read error. V is TRBV10-3 and J is TRBJ2-6; possible D gene TRBD1, 5 bases. The CDR3 consists of 17 residues. The germline CDR1 and CDR2 sequences are ENHRY and SYGVKD. The CDR3 bases are TGTGCCATCAGCCGGACAAAGGAGAACTCTGGGGCCATCGTCCTGACTTTC. Protein sequence: CAISRTKENSGAIVLTF.

This chain connects TRBV30 to TRBJ2-1; D gene uncertain. This CDR3 has 14 amino acids. Germline V gene sequence: CDR1 GTSNPN, CDR2 SVGIG (reference sequence). V lost 1 base, J lost 7 bases, and 14 bases lay in between. The chain's CDR3 is CAWSGMLDGNEQFF. CDR3 coding DNA: TGTGCCTGGAGTGGGATGTTGGACGGGAATGAGCAGTTCTTC.